The entry below describes one T cell receptor (beta chain). The data stem from a study of blood T cell repertoires in COVID-19. About the research overall: Donors in the United States, Italy and Spain gave samples during acute or convalescent COVID-19. PBMCs, B-cell-depleted T cells, or T cells provided the cDNA or gDNA that made up the material.

As originally analysed: Scientists estimated how many nucleated cells there were by amplifying reference gene primers. Sequencing used immunoSEQ multiplex PCR; TCRdb keeps in-frame clones, though not all of them. That table furnishes V, J and clone size, whereas the DNA furnished D and trimming. The sample lists some 70,000 clones, 81% occurring once. V shed 5 bases, J shed 4 bases, and the junction held 7 bases outside the gene matches. The germline V gene encodes CDR1 LNHDA and CDR2 SQIVND (reference sequence). The CDR3 length is 14 residues. This clonotype was sampled from a woman between 65 and 79 years old with acute or convalescent COVID-19. This sequence joins TRBV19 and TRBJ1-2; the match to TRBD1 covers 7 bases. Sequenced: peripheral blood. This CDR3 reads CASSAGQQTYGYTF. Here the CDR3 DNA reads TGTGCCAGTAGTGCGGGACAGCAGACCTATGGCTACACCTTC.